The rows below give T cell receptor beta chains drawn from one sample of a study of blood T cell repertoires in COVID-19. Measured with immunoSEQ multiplex PCR; TCRdb has only the in-frame clones, and not every one. The sample carries roughly 260,000 clones, about 88% recorded once. Sample: peripheral blood. The receptors shown here come from a middle-aged woman who had recovered from COVID-19. Each CDR3 is given with its conserved first and last residue. The D gene is left open where the match is weak. Clone sizes are given selectively: once, few, many, or a class where the clone is expanded.

cdr3_aa: CASSNPGQGSEKLFF
cdr3_nt: TGTGCCAGTAGTAACCCGGGACAGGGGAGTGAAAAACTGTTTTTT
d_call: TRBD1
v_call: TRBV19
j_call: TRBJ1-4
clone_size: -

cdr3_aa: CAISGGGSLAGGRNEQFF
cdr3_nt: TGTGCCATCAGTGGCGGGGGAAGCCTAGCGGGGGGCCGCAATGAGCAGTTCTTC
d_call: TRBD2
v_call: TRBV10-3
j_call: TRBJ2-1
clone_size: -

cdr3_aa: CATSRDREVGNQPQHF
cdr3_nt: TGTGCCACCAGCAGAGACAGGGAGGTAGGCAATCAGCCCCAGCATTTT
d_call: -
v_call: TRBV15
j_call: TRBJ1-5
clone_size: -

cdr3_aa: CASRTGAYSNQPQHF
cdr3_nt: TGTGCCAGCAGGACGGGAGCCTATAGCAATCAGCCCCAGCATTTT
d_call: -
v_call: TRBV6-5
j_call: TRBJ1-5
clone_size: few

cdr3_aa: CASSESGSSYEQYF
cdr3_nt: TGTGCCAGCAGCGAGAGCGGAAGCTCCTACGAGCAGTACTTC
d_call: -
v_call: TRBV7-3
j_call: TRBJ2-7
clone_size: once

cdr3_aa: CATSDFPFKGEGTDTQYF
cdr3_nt: TGTGCCACCAGTGATTTCCCCTTTAAGGGAGAGGGCACAGATACGCAGTATTTT
d_call: -
v_call: TRBV24-1
j_call: TRBJ2-3
clone_size: -

cdr3_aa: CASSPPGVAGFQETQYF
cdr3_nt: TGTGCCAGCAGCCCCCCGGGGGTAGCGGGTTTCCAAGAGACCCAGTACTTC
d_call: TRBD2
v_call: TRBV7-9
j_call: TRBJ2-5
clone_size: -

cdr3_aa: CAISESYNIERNF
cdr3_nt: TGTGCCATCAGTGAGTCGTATAATATCGAGAGAAACTTC
d_call: -
v_call: TRBV10-3
j_call: TRBJ2-7
clone_size: -

cdr3_aa: CSAIPSGGIVPEQYF
cdr3_nt: TGCAGCGCCATCCCTTCGGGGGGAATCGTCCCCGAGCAGTACTTC
d_call: TRBD2
v_call: TRBV29-1
j_call: TRBJ2-7
clone_size: -

cdr3_aa: CASSITGTVAGNTIYF
cdr3_nt: TGTGCCAGTAGTATAACCGGGACAGTAGCTGGAAACACCATATATTTT
d_call: TRBD1
v_call: TRBV19
j_call: TRBJ1-3
clone_size: -

cdr3_aa: CASSSPGTGAGNTIYF
cdr3_nt: TGTGCCAGCAGTTCCCCAGGGACAGGGGCTGGAAACACCATATATTTT
d_call: TRBD1
v_call: TRBV28
j_call: TRBJ1-3
clone_size: -

cdr3_aa: CASSLDQGGSNQPQHF
cdr3_nt: TGTGCCAGCAGCTTAGATCAGGGAGGTAGCAATCAGCCCCAGCATTTT
d_call: -
v_call: TRBV7-6
j_call: TRBJ1-5
clone_size: -

cdr3_aa: CASSPRLTSTDTQYF
cdr3_nt: TGTGCCAGCAGTCCGAGACTAACTAGCACAGATACGCAGTATTTT
d_call: -
v_call: TRBV27
j_call: TRBJ2-3
clone_size: -

cdr3_aa: CASSDPGQSSGANVLTF
cdr3_nt: TGTGCCAGCAGCGATCCGGGACAGAGCTCTGGGGCCAACGTCCTGACTTTC
d_call: TRBD1
v_call: TRBV5-4
j_call: TRBJ2-6
clone_size: few

cdr3_aa: CASSLEPGLAGVRVLEQYF
cdr3_nt: TGCGCCAGCAGCTTGGAACCGGGACTAGCGGGAGTTCGGGTGCTCGAGCAGTACTTC
d_call: TRBD2
v_call: TRBV5-1
j_call: TRBJ2-7
clone_size: -

cdr3_aa: CASSLGQNNEQFF
cdr3_nt: TGTGCCAGCAGCTTAGGGCAGAACAATGAGCAGTTCTTC
d_call: -
v_call: TRBV7-3
j_call: TRBJ2-1
clone_size: -

cdr3_aa: CASSSDGTGVGELFF
cdr3_nt: TGTGCCAGCAGCTCGGATGGTACAGGGGTGGGGGAGCTGTTTTTT
d_call: TRBD1
v_call: TRBV9
j_call: TRBJ2-2
clone_size: -

cdr3_aa: CASTPAGVAEAFF
cdr3_nt: TGTGCCAGCACTCCAGCGGGGGTCGCTGAAGCTTTCTTT
d_call: -
v_call: TRBV6-5
j_call: TRBJ1-1
clone_size: -

cdr3_aa: CAWSVRGSHQPQHF
cdr3_nt: TGTGCCTGGAGTGTAAGAGGCAGTCATCAGCCCCAGCATTTT
d_call: -
v_call: TRBV30
j_call: TRBJ1-5
clone_size: -

cdr3_aa: CASGLSTRDYRYNEQFF
cdr3_nt: TGTGCTAGTGGTTTGTCGACCCGGGACTACCGATACAATGAGCAGTTCTTC
d_call: TRBD2
v_call: TRBV12-5
j_call: TRBJ2-1
clone_size: -

cdr3_aa: CSATETGENTEAFF
cdr3_nt: TGCAGTGCTACTGAGACAGGAGAGAACACTGAAGCTTTCTTT
d_call: -
v_call: TRBV20-1
j_call: TRBJ1-1
clone_size: -

cdr3_aa: CATSRTGEETQYF
cdr3_nt: TGTGCCACCAGCAGAACAGGGGAAGAGACCCAGTACTTC
d_call: TRBD1
v_call: TRBV15
j_call: TRBJ2-5
clone_size: -

cdr3_aa: CASSEGPPGTGRNYGYTF
cdr3_nt: TGTGCCAGCAGTGAAGGGCCCCCCGGGACAGGTAGAAACTATGGCTACACCTTC
d_call: TRBD1
v_call: TRBV6-1
j_call: TRBJ1-2
clone_size: -

cdr3_aa: CASSQDASYYGYTF
cdr3_nt: TGTGCCAGCAGCCAAGATGCCAGTTACTATGGCTACACCTTC
d_call: -
v_call: TRBV4-2
j_call: TRBJ1-2
clone_size: -

cdr3_aa: CASSLRERSSYNEQFF
cdr3_nt: TGTGCCAGCAGCTTGAGAGAGCGGAGCTCCTACAATGAGCAGTTCTTC
d_call: -
v_call: TRBV5-4
j_call: TRBJ2-1
clone_size: -

cdr3_aa: CASRLTGQGGYTF
cdr3_nt: TGTGCCAGCAGATTAACAGGGCAGGGTGGCTACACCTTC
d_call: -
v_call: TRBV6-5
j_call: TRBJ1-2
clone_size: -

cdr3_aa: CASSLGGQGGNTQYF
cdr3_nt: TGTGCCAGCAGCTTAGGGGGACAGGGGGGGAATACGCAGTATTTT
d_call: TRBD1
v_call: TRBV7-2
j_call: TRBJ2-3
clone_size: -

cdr3_aa: CAWGKQGARQPQHF
cdr3_nt: TGTGCCTGGGGGAAACAGGGGGCCAGGCAGCCCCAGCATTTT
d_call: TRBD1
v_call: TRBV30
j_call: TRBJ1-5
clone_size: few

cdr3_aa: CASSFGSRRDTGELFF
cdr3_nt: TGTGCCAGCAGCTTCGGGTCGCGACGGGACACCGGGGAGCTGTTTTTT
d_call: -
v_call: TRBV5-4
j_call: TRBJ2-2
clone_size: -

cdr3_aa: CASSLGSPGPYEQYF
cdr3_nt: TGTGCCAGCAGCTTGGGTTCTCCAGGTCCCTACGAGCAGTACTTC
d_call: -
v_call: TRBV5-5
j_call: TRBJ2-7
clone_size: -

cdr3_aa: CASSPDRASETQYF
cdr3_nt: TGTGCCAGCTCACCCGACAGGGCTTCCGAGACCCAGTACTTC
d_call: TRBD1
v_call: TRBV18
j_call: TRBJ2-5
clone_size: -

cdr3_aa: CASSRAETYEQYF
cdr3_nt: TGTGCCAGCAGCCGAGCGGAAACCTACGAGCAGTACTTC
d_call: -
v_call: TRBV3-1/TRBV3-2
j_call: TRBJ2-7
clone_size: -

cdr3_aa: CASSPMPPGEQYF
cdr3_nt: TGTGCCAGCTCACCAATGCCCCCGGGGGAGCAGTACTTC
d_call: -
v_call: TRBV18
j_call: TRBJ2-7
clone_size: -

cdr3_aa: CATSRGEGLAKNIQYF
cdr3_nt: TGTGCCACCAGCAGAGGTGAGGGCTTAGCCAAAAACATTCAGTACTTC
d_call: -
v_call: TRBV15
j_call: TRBJ2-4
clone_size: once

cdr3_aa: CASSSRDRDYEQYF
cdr3_nt: TGTGCCAGCAGCAGCCGGGACAGGGACTACGAGCAGTACTTC
d_call: TRBD1
v_call: TRBV7-2
j_call: TRBJ2-7
clone_size: -

cdr3_aa: CASSFGTGMNQPQHF
cdr3_nt: TGTGCCAGCAGCTTCGGGACAGGGATGAATCAGCCCCAGCATTTT
d_call: TRBD1
v_call: TRBV7-2
j_call: TRBJ1-5
clone_size: once

cdr3_aa: CASSPQTGSEQFF
cdr3_nt: TGTGCCAGCTCACCGCAGACAGGGAGTGAGCAGTTCTTC
d_call: TRBD1
v_call: TRBV18
j_call: TRBJ2-1
clone_size: -

cdr3_aa: CASSSRGRQETQYF
cdr3_nt: TGTGCCAGCAGCTCCCGGGGGAGGCAAGAGACCCAGTACTTC
d_call: -
v_call: TRBV3-1/TRBV3-2
j_call: TRBJ2-5
clone_size: -

cdr3_aa: CASSPAGAANYGYTF
cdr3_nt: TGTGCCAGCAGCCCCGCGGGGGCGGCGAACTATGGCTACACCTTC
d_call: -
v_call: TRBV9
j_call: TRBJ1-2
clone_size: -

cdr3_aa: CASSLSSGSSYEQYF
cdr3_nt: TGTGCCAGTAGTTTGTCTAGCGGGTCCTCCTACGAGCAGTACTTC
d_call: TRBD2
v_call: TRBV19
j_call: TRBJ2-7
clone_size: -

cdr3_aa: CASSILRGYSPQHF
cdr3_nt: TGTGCCAGTAGTATTCTGAGGGGGTACTCACCCCAGCATTTT
d_call: -
v_call: TRBV19
j_call: TRBJ1-5
clone_size: few

cdr3_aa: CASSDHGGGRSPLHF
cdr3_nt: TGTGCCAGCAGTGATCACGGAGGGGGCAGGTCACCCCTCCACTTT
d_call: TRBD1
v_call: TRBV25-1
j_call: TRBJ1-6
clone_size: -

cdr3_aa: CASTQRSGGTDTQYF
cdr3_nt: TGTGCCAGCACCCAACGTAGCGGAGGCACAGATACGCAGTATTTT
d_call: -
v_call: TRBV2
j_call: TRBJ2-3
clone_size: -

cdr3_aa: CASRLDRGVSYEQYF
cdr3_nt: TGTGCCAGCAGATTGGACAGGGGAGTTTCCTACGAGCAGTACTTC
d_call: TRBD1
v_call: TRBV5-4
j_call: TRBJ2-7
clone_size: once